This T cell receptor (beta chain) was captured in a study of PD-L1 blockade in urothelial cancer. Study overall: Bladder-origin urothelial cancer in males covered about 90% of the roughly 30 patients.

This sample's time point: peripheral blood 6 weeks after treatment start. Sequencing used immunoSEQ multiplex PCR; TCRdb keeps in-frame clones, though not all of them. Among approximately 110,000 clones, 80% to 95% were seen once, and the ten largest hold approximately 3.5%. With V trimmed by 5 bases and J by 6 bases, 9 bases remained unmatched. This CDR3 is 14 amino acids long. The germline CDR1 and CDR2 sequences are SEHNR and FQNEAQ (reference sequence). The chain uses TRBV7-9 and TRBJ2-7; 8 bases align to TRBD2. The sample was PBMCs, taken around atezolizumab (anti-PD-L1) treatment. This sequence was found in a man in his fifties or sixties with urothelial cancer. CDR3 residues: CASSPGLAVSEQYF. For the CDR3, the DNA is TGTGCCAGCAGCCCTGGACTAGCAGTTTCCGAGCAGTACTTC.